The clone carrying this T cell receptor beta chain was seen a few times. Its antigen is currently unknown. Germline values: CDR1 SQVTM, CDR2 ANQGSEA. The V gene end was trimmed by 6 bases and the J gene end by 1 base; junction bases not matched to a gene: 14. The CDR3 totals 17 residues. Libraries for TCRalpha and TCRbeta carried sample barcodes and unique molecular identifiers via 5'RACE. TCRdb itself ran the 5' RACE reads through MiXCR, one entry per CDR3 protein. The sample records about 320,000 distinct CDR3 sequences, roughly an eighth being singletons. The data are from a study of T-cell memory formation after mild COVID-19. Findings of the study overall: CD4+ bias marked clones expanding day 15 to 37, unlike balanced contracting clones. Pre-infection memory held some responding clones, suggesting pre-existing cross-reactive T cells responded. SARS-CoV-2 specificity was not confirmed for second-wave clones peaking on day 37.

This TCR derives from a man aged 18 to 29 who had mild COVID-19 (a few samples of this study predate the infection). Cell type and time point are not known. Sequencing was done on a sample of PBMCs or a T cell subset sorted from them (not recorded which). The chain links TRBV29-1 to TRBJ1-1; 10 bases are a match to TRBD1. The CDR3 DNA sequence: TGCAGCGTCCGGGCCCGAGGACAGGGGGAGCCGAACACTGAAGCTTTCTTT. Amino acid sequence: CSVRARGQGEPNTEAFF.